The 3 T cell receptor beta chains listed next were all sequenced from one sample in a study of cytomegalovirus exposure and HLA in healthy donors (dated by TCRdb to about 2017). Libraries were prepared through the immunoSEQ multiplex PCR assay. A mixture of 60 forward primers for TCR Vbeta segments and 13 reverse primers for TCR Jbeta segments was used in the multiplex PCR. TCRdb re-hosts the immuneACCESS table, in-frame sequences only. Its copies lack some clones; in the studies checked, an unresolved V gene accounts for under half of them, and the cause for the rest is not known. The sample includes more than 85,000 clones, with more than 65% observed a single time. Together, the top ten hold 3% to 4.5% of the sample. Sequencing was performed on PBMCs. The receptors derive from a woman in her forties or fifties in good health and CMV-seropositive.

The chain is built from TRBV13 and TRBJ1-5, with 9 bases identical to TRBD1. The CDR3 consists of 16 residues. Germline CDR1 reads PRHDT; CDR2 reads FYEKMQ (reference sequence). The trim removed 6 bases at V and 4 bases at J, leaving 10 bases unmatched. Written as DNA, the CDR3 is TGTGCCAGCAGTCTAGGACAGGGGACAGCTAATCAGCCCCAGCATTTT. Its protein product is CASSLGQGTANQPQHF. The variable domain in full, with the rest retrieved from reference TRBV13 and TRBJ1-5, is AAGVIQSPRHLIKEKRETATLKCYPIPRHDTVYWYQQGPGQDPQFLISFYEKMQSDKGSIPDRFSAQQFSDYHSELNMSSLELGDSALYFCASSLGQGTANQPQHFGDGTRLSIL.

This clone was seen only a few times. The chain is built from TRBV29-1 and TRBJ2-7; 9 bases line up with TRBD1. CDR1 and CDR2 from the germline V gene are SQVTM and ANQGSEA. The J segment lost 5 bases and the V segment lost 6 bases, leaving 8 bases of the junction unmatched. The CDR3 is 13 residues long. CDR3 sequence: CSVRTGAFHEQYF. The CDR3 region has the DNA TGCAGCGTACGGACAGGGGCCTTCCACGAGCAGTACTTC.

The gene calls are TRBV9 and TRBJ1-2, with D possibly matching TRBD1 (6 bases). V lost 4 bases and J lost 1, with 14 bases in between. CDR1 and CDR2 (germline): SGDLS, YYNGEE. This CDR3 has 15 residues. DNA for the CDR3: TGTGCCAGCAGCTCCGGACAGCTTATTAACTATGGCTACACCTTC. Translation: CASSSGQLINYGYTF.